One and the same sample provided the 26 T cell receptor beta chains below, sequenced in a study of post-analysis software for immune sequencing data. Notes on the study in general: A handful of TRBV segments were significantly more frequent in patients than in controls. TRBV5-6, TRBV5-1 and TRBV20-1 were among these segments.

No antigen has been identified for these receptors. Sequencing libraries made from TCR beta cDNA carried unique molecular identifiers. Using its own MiXCR run on the PCR reads, TCRdb lists one record per CDR3 protein. The table shows approximately 690,000 distinct CDR3 sequences, with 55% to 60% occurring only once. Sequencing was performed on blood. Receptor source: a girl aged 2 to 10 with multiple sclerosis.

This clonotype was observed many times. V usage is TRBV3-1 and J usage is TRBJ2-5; TRBD1 or TRBD2 may be the D gene (6 bases each). Germline-derived CDR1 and CDR2 are LGHDT and YNNKEL (reference sequence). Deletions cut 6 bases from V and 5 bases from J, with 10 bases between. The CDR3 has 12 amino acids. CDR3 amino acids: CASSQGRETQYF. In nucleotides, the CDR3 is TGTGCCAGCAGTCAGGGGAGGGAGACCCAGTACTTC.

This clonotype has only a few counts. CDR3 nucleotide sequence: TGTGCCAGCAGCCTTATAATATCGCATCCGATGGAGACCCAGTACTTC. Amino acids: CASSLIISHPMETQYF. This chain connects TRBV12-3 or TRBV12-4 to TRBJ2-5, with D unresolved. The CDR3 runs 16 residues. The ends were cut back, 6 bases at V and 5 bases at J, with 22 bases in the middle.

This chain joins TRBV12-3 or TRBV12-4 and TRBJ2-5, with D perhaps matching TRBD1 or TRBD2 (5 bases each). The CDR3 length is 17 residues. V was pared by 3 bases and J by 1 base, with 18 bases between. CDR3: CASSFGNLRDGQETQYF. The CDR3 nucleotides read TGTGCCAGCAGTTTTGGGAATCTTCGGGACGGCCAAGAGACCCAGTACTTC.

The rearrangement links TRBV5-5 to TRBJ1-1; no clear D. CDR1 is SGHKS, CDR2 YYEKEE, per germline (reference sequence). The length of the CDR3 is 14 residues. V was clipped by 1 base and J by 1 base, with 8 bases between them. Here the CDR3 reads CASSLTSANTEAFF. In DNA, the CDR3 is TGTGCCAGCAGCTTGACCAGTGCGAACACTGAAGCTTTCTTT. Full variable domain (missing parts from reference TRBV5-5 and TRBJ1-1): DAGVTQSPTHLIKTRGQQVTLRCSPISGHKSVSWYQQVLGQGPQFIFQYYEKEERGRGNFPDRFSARQFPNYSSELNVNALLLGDSALYLCASSLTSANTEAFFGQGTRLTVV.

The gene calls are TRBV24-1 and TRBJ2-3; TRBD1 aligns across 7 bases. The junction had 15 bases not matched to a gene; V was cut back by 10 bases and J by 3 bases. The CDR3 contains 16 residues. The germline V gene encodes CDR1 KGHDR and CDR2 SFDVKD. This CDR3 reads CATQNSGQIQTDTQYF. The CDR3, as DNA: TGTGCCACACAAAACTCGGGACAGATACAAACAGATACGCAGTATTTT.

J is TRBJ2-3 and V is TRBV6-5; 9 bases match TRBD2. The CDR3 length is 14 residues. CDR1 and CDR2 (germline): MNHEY, SVGAGI. V was clipped by 5 bases and J by 9 bases; unmatched bases: 9. CDR3: CASSPGTSQGTQYF. The CDR3 nucleotides read TGTGCCAGCAGTCCCGGGACTAGCCAAGGCACGCAGTATTTT.

V usage is TRBV7-6 and J usage is TRBJ2-3; 14 nucleotides align to TRBD2. This CDR3 is built from 16 residues. Germline V gene sequence: CDR1 SGHVS, CDR2 FNYEAQ. After removal of 7 bases from V and 6 bases from J, the junction contained 9 bases not matched to a gene. CDR3 bases: TGTGCCAGCATAGGGGGACTAGCGGGAGATGCGGATACGCAGTATTTT. Translation gives CASIGGLAGDADTQYF.

The rearrangement uses TRBV29-1 and TRBJ2-3, with D perhaps given as TRBD1 or TRBD2 (5 bases each). V was clipped by 0 bases and J by 0 bases, with 13 bases between them. The CDR3 is 16 amino acids. Germline assignment: CDR1 SQVTM and CDR2 ANQGSEA. The CDR3 nucleotides read TGCAGCGTTGAAGATGGGGACCAGGGTAGCACAGATACGCAGTATTTT. Its translation is CSVEDGDQGSTDTQYF.

This clonotype has more than one count but fewer than ten. The CDR3 loop is CASSLVIKEGGRTDTQYF. In nucleotides, the CDR3 is TGTGCCAGCAGCTTAGTCATTAAGGAGGGAGGGCGCACAGATACGCAGTATTTT. V and J are TRBV11-2 and TRBJ2-3; 7 bases match TRBD2. Trimming took 1 base from V and 1 from J; bases not matched to a gene: 11. Per germline, CDR1 SGHAT and CDR2 FQNNGV. The CDR3 is 18 residues long.

V gene TRBV28 combines with J gene TRBJ1-2, with a tentative D call TRBD1 (6 bases). This CDR3 spans 14 amino acids. Trimming pared 6 bases from V and 6 bases from J, leaving 17 bases between. Germline values: CDR1 MDHEN, CDR2 SYDVKM. The CDR3 loop reads CASRSLGGAHGYTF. For the CDR3, the DNA is TGTGCCAGCAGATCGCTCGGGGGGGCGCATGGCTACACCTTC.

The chain couples TRBV24-1 to TRBJ2-1; D is possibly TRBD1 (6 bases). Trimming took 7 bases from V and 4 from J, leaving 7 bases between them. The CDR3 is 12 amino acids. Germline CDR1 KGHDR, CDR2 SFDVKD. The DNA of the CDR3 is TGTGCCACCAGCGGACAGTACAATGAGCAGTTCTTC. Encoded protein: CATSGQYNEQFF.

V gene TRBV20-1 combines with J gene TRBJ2-1, with D possibly matching TRBD1 (6 bases). CDR1 and CDR2 from the germline V gene are DFQATT and SNEGSKA (reference sequence). The CDR3 consists of 11 residues. DNA of the CDR3: TGCAGCACCTTACAGGGCAATGAGCAGTTCTTC. This encodes CSTLQGNEQFF.

This clonotype was counted a few times. J is TRBJ1-2 and V is TRBV6-5; 9 bases match TRBD1. The V gene's germline CDR1 is MNHEY and CDR2 SVGAGI. The CDR3 sequence is 13 residues long. V was pared by 5 bases and J by 4 bases, with 2 bases of the junction left unmatched. CDR3: CASSTGGTYGYTF. In DNA form, the CDR3 reads TGTGCCAGCAGTACAGGGGGCACCTATGGCTACACCTTC.

This chain joins TRBV12-3 or TRBV12-4 and TRBJ1-4; tentatively, D is TRBD1 (6 bases). This CDR3 contains 17 residues. The V end was cut by 7 bases, the J end by 5 bases, with 23 bases between. The CDR3: CASTLGGRFGSNEKLFF. Here the CDR3 DNA reads TGTGCCAGCACCCTCGGGGGGCGGTTTGGCTCCAATGAAAAACTGTTTTTT.

V gene TRBV4-1 combines with J gene TRBJ2-1; 9 bases align to TRBD1. The J call is in doubt because the DNA end fits TRBJ2-7 better. Germline-derived CDR1 and CDR2 are MGHRA and YSYEKL. The CDR3 has 15 residues. The chain's CDR3 is CASSLEPGQGVEQYF. The CDR3 DNA reads as TGCGCCAGCAGCCTCGAACCGGGACAGGGTGTCGAGCAGTACTTC.

This sequence joins TRBV7-2 and TRBJ2-1; D unresolved. The CDR3 is made up of 14 amino acids. The V and J ends lost 3 bases and 7 bases respectively, with 13 bases between them. CDR1 is SGHTA and CDR2 is FQGNSA in the germline V gene. The CDR3 protein is CASSFEGSRNEQFF. DNA of the CDR3: TGTGCCAGCAGCTTTGAAGGCTCCAGAAATGAGCAGTTCTTC.

This sequence joins TRBV6-4 and TRBJ2-3, with D perhaps given as TRBD1 or TRBD2 (5 bases each). CDR1 and CDR2 (germline): MRHNA, SNTAGT. Trimming took off 3 bases at V and 6 bases at J, with 16 bases between the two ends. The length of the CDR3 is 15 residues. The CDR3 DNA is TGTGCCAGCAGTGAGGCAAGGGGAGAGGGGGATACGCAGTATTTT. Translation: CASSEARGEGDTQYF.

This clonotype was observed a handful of times. V is TRBV20-1 and J is TRBJ2-1, with 8 nucleotides matching TRBD2. This CDR3 has 15 amino acids. Germline V CDR1 and CDR2: DFQATT, SNEGSKA (reference sequence). Trimming took 1 base from V and 2 from J; bases not matched to a gene: 4. The CDR3 region has the DNA TGCAGTGCTAGAGCTGCGGGAGGACCCTACAATGAGCAGTTCTTC. Protein sequence: CSARAAGGPYNEQFF.

The V call is TRBV6-5, the J call TRBJ2-5, with 8 positions matching TRBD2. The CDR3 covers 15 residues. Germline V gene data show CDR1 as MNHEY and CDR2 as SVGAGI. V trimming: 8 bases; J trimming: 4 bases; junction bases outside the gene matches: 12. Here the CDR3 reads CASGAGLAGGETQYF. CDR3 DNA: TGTGCCAGCGGCGCCGGACTAGCTGGAGGAGAGACCCAGTACTTC.

The gene calls are TRBV5-6 and TRBJ2-1; D assignment may be TRBD1 or TRBD2 (6 bases each). The V end lost 1 base, the J end lost 5 bases, and 10 bases lay between the germline ends. This CDR3 spans 14 amino acids. Germline loops: CDR1 SGHDT, CDR2 YYEEEE. The DNA of the CDR3 is TGTGCCAGCAGCTTGCCAGGGGAGGACAATGAGCAGTTCTTC. This sequence encodes CASSLPGEDNEQFF.

This clonotype showed up just a few times. V and J are TRBV20-1 and TRBJ1-2, with 7 positions matching TRBD1. Germline CDR1 and CDR2: DFQATT and SNEGSKA (reference sequence). Trimming took 6 bases from V and 3 from J; bases not matched to a gene: 4. The CDR3 is 12 residues long. This chain's CDR3 is CSAGDRDYGYTF. CDR3 DNA sequence: TGCAGTGCGGGCGACAGGGACTATGGCTACACCTTC.

The chain recombines TRBV29-1 with TRBJ2-5, with 9 bases fitting TRBD1. With V trimmed by 3 bases and J by 7 bases, 9 bases remained unmatched. The CDR3 covers 14 residues. Per germline, CDR1 SQVTM and CDR2 ANQGSEA. The CDR3 DNA is TGCAGCGTTGAGGGGGACAGGGAGTACGGGACCCAGTACTTC. Translating it yields CSVEGDREYGTQYF.

About this clonotype: The junction departs from germline at one end; a sequencing error may be responsible. This chain connects TRBV12-3 or TRBV12-4 to TRBJ2-3, with D perhaps matching TRBD1 (6 bases). The CDR3 consists of 14 residues. CDR3 in amino acids: CASSLSGGEDAQYF. The CDR3, as DNA: TGTGCCAGCAGTTTAAGTGGGGGCGAAGATGCGCAGTATTTT.

This clonotype was seen more than once but under ten times. V usage is TRBV19 and J usage is TRBJ2-7; D gene unclear. Trimming pared 6 bases from V and 2 bases from J, leaving 11 bases between. Germline V lookup: CDR1 LNHDA, CDR2 SQIVND (reference sequence). The CDR3 contains 13 residues. The CDR3 protein is CASSLSEAYEQYF. DNA for the CDR3: TGTGCCAGTAGCCTCAGCGAGGCCTACGAGCAGTACTTC.

The chain joins TRBV7-2 to TRBJ2-5; 10 bases line up with TRBD2. Looked up from germline, CDR1 is SGHTA and CDR2 is FQGNSA. The CDR3 has 13 amino acids. Trimming took 8 bases from V and 7 from J; bases not matched to a gene: 7. CDR3 nucleotide sequence: TGTGCCAGCGGGCCGGTAGCGGGGGGGACCCAGTACTTC. It specifies CASGPVAGGTQYF.

The V and J genes are TRBV6-5 and TRBJ1-2, with TRBD1 matching 12 bases. Unmatched junction bases numbered 8, after V lost 7 bases and J lost 8 bases. This CDR3 region has 14 residues. Germline loops: CDR1 MNHEY, CDR2 SVGAGI. The CDR3 nucleotides read TGTGCCAGCACCCAAGGGACAGGGGGCAGCGGCTACACCTTC. It is translated as CASTQGTGGSGYTF.